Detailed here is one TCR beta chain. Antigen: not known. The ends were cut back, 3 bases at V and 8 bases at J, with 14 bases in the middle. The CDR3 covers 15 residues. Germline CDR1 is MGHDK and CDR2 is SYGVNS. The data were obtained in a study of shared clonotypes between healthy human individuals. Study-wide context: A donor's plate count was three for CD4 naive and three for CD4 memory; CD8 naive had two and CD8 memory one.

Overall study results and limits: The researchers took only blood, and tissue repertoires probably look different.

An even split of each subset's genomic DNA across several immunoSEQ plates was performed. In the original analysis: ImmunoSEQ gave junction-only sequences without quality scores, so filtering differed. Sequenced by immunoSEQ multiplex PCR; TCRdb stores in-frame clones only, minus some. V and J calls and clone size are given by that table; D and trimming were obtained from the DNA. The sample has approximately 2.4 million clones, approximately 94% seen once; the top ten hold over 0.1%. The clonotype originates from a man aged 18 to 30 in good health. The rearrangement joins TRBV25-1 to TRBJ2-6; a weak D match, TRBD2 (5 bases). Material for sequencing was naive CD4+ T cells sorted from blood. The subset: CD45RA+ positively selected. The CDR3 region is CASSESGRGTNVLTF. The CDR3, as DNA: TGTGCCAGCAGTGAGTCCGGGCGAGGGACCAACGTCCTGACTTTC.